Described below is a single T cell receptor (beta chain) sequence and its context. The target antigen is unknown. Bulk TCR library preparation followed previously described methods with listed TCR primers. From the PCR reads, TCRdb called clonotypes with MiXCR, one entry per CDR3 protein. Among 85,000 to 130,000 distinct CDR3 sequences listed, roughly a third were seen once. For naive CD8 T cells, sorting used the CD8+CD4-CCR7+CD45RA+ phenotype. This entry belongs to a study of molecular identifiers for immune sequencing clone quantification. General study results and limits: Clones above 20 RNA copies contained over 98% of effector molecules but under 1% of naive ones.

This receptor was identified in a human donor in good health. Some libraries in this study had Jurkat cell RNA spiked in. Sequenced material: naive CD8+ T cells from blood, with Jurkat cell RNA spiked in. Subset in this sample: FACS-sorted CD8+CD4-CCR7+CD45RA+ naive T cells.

The CDR3 DNA follows: TGCAGTGCTAGACCTAGCGGGGATTACGAGCAGTACTTC. It codes for CSARPSGDYEQYF. The chain employs TRBV20-1 and TRBJ2-7; 9 bases fit TRBD2. CDR3 size: 13 residues. Trimming cost V 2 bases and J 4 bases; bases outside gene matches: 3. The germline CDR1 and CDR2 sequences are DFQATT and SNEGSKA (reference sequence).